This entry lists 15 T cell receptor beta chains sequenced from one sample in a study of blood T cell repertoires in COVID-19 (dated by TCRdb to about 2020). Library prep was done by the immunoSEQ multiplex PCR assay. In TCRdb, the immuneACCESS table is reduced to in-frame sequences with V and J assigned. These tables do not hold every clone; where another copy was compared, an unresolved V gene accounts for under half, and the others remain unexplained. This sample lists about 250,000 clones; about 73% were detected once. About 3% of the sample rests with the top ten. Sample: peripheral blood. These receptors were collected from an elderly woman with acute or convalescent COVID-19.

This clone was seen a few times. The J gene is TRBJ2-7, the V gene TRBV2, with D uncertain. Germline lookup yields CDR1 SNHLY and CDR2 FYNNEI. The ends were cut back, 6 bases at V and 5 bases at J, with 17 bases in the middle. This CDR3 region has 14 residues. The CDR3 region is CASSESSGNNEQYF. The CDR3 coding sequence is TGTGCCAGCAGCGAATCGTCAGGTAACAACGAGCAGTACTTC.

The CDR3 loop reads CASSLGAVNQPQHF. CDR3 bases: TGCGCCAGCAGCTTGGGGGCAGTAAATCAGCCCCAGCATTTT. V usage is TRBV5-1 and J usage is TRBJ1-5; D is unclear. The CDR3 loop spans 14 amino acids. CDR1 SGHRS and CDR2 YFSETQ come from the germline V gene. Trimming took 0 bases from V and 4 from J, leaving 8 bases between them. Complete variable domain (other parts from reference TRBV5-1 and TRBJ1-5): KAGVTQTPRYLIKTRGQQVTLSCSPISGHRSVSWYQQTPGQGLQFLFEYFSETQRNKGNFPGRFSGRQFSNSRSEMNVSTLELGDSALYLCASSLGAVNQPQHFGDGTRLSIL.

The V and J genes are TRBV5-1 and TRBJ1-3; D perhaps matches TRBD1 (5 bases). Trimming stripped 1 base from V and 2 bases from J, with 10 bases between. This CDR3 has 15 amino acids. Germline CDR1 reads SGHRS; CDR2 reads YFSETQ. This chain's CDR3 is CASSLQGGAGNTIYF. The DNA of the CDR3 is TGCGCCAGCAGCTTGCAGGGCGGCGCTGGAAACACCATATATTTT.

The genes are TRBV4-3 and TRBJ1-1; perhaps TRBD1 as D (5 bases). This CDR3 spans 13 amino acids. Trimming took 1 base from V and 5 from J, leaving 8 bases between them. The germline V gene has CDR1 LGHNA and CDR2 YSLEER. CDR3 protein: CASSQGGATEAFF. CDR3 bases: TGCGCCAGCAGCCAAGGTGGGGCGACTGAAGCTTTCTTT.

V usage is TRBV9 and J usage is TRBJ1-4, with no clear D. The germline gives CDR1 SGDLS, CDR2 YYNGEE. This CDR3 comprises 15 residues. V was cut by 7 bases and J by 7 bases, with 20 bases left in between. The CDR3 nucleotides read TGTGCCAGCGGCAGAGGAGAGGGTTGGGCTGAAAAACTGTTTTTT. Its protein product is CASGRGEGWAEKLFF.

V usage is TRBV10-3 and J usage is TRBJ2-3, with TRBD1 as a possible D gene (5 bases). Germline CDR1 reads ENHRY; CDR2 reads SYGVKD. The CDR3 consists of 14 residues. Trimming pared 11 bases from V and 2 bases from J, leaving 17 bases between. CDR3 sequence: CASRWGIITDTQYF. DNA of the CDR3: TGTGCCTCCAGATGGGGCATAATCACAGATACGCAGTATTTT.

This clone has only a few counts. The V gene is TRBV3-1 (or the pseudogene TRBV3-2), the J gene TRBJ2-2; a weak D match, TRBD1 (6 bases). V was shortened by 1 base and J by 4 bases, with 7 bases between the two germline ends. The CDR3 is 14 residues long. Germline V CDR1 and CDR2: LGHDT, YNNKEL (reference sequence). The chain's CDR3 is CASSQARGTGELFF. The CDR3 DNA reads TGTGCCAGCAGCCAAGCCAGGGGCACCGGGGAGCTGTTTTTT.

The chain is built from TRBV19 and TRBJ2-5; 10 bases match TRBD1. Germline V gene sequence: CDR1 LNHDA, CDR2 SQIVND (reference sequence). V gave up 1 base and J gave up 6 bases; unmatched junction bases: 5. This CDR3 spans 15 amino acids. The chain's CDR3 is CASSIGQGALQTQYF. The DNA for the CDR3 is TGTGCCAGTAGTATAGGACAGGGGGCTCTTCAGACCCAGTACTTC.

Here the CDR3 DNA reads TGTGCCAGTAGTAGGGGACTAGCGGGAGGGCGCGCAGATACGCAGTATTTT. Its protein is CASSRGLAGGRADTQYF. The chain couples TRBV19 to TRBJ2-3; 16 nucleotides align to TRBD2. After removal of 4 bases from V and 4 bases from J, the junction contained 5 bases not matched to a gene. The CDR3 spans 17 residues. The germline gives CDR1 LNHDA, CDR2 SQIVND (reference sequence).

The chain links TRBV30 to TRBJ1-4, with TRBD1 matching 7 bases. The CDR3 loop spans 15 amino acids. Germline V gene lookup returns CDR1 GTSNPN and CDR2 SVGIG (reference sequence). V lost 2 bases, J lost 7 bases, and 10 bases stayed unmatched. The CDR3 is CAWSTPDRVGEKLFF. In DNA form, the CDR3 reads TGTGCCTGGAGTACACCAGACAGGGTTGGTGAAAAACTGTTTTTT.

The V and J genes are TRBV19 and TRBJ2-3; possible D gene TRBD2, 6 bases. Germline lookup yields CDR1 LNHDA and CDR2 SQIVND (reference sequence). The CDR3 spans 17 residues. Trimming took 6 bases from V and 2 from J, leaving 21 bases between them. The CDR3 region is CASSGQPGLGTTDTQYF. The DNA of the CDR3 is TGTGCCAGTAGCGGCCAACCGGGACTTGGAACCACAGATACGCAGTATTTT.

The chain joins TRBV10-3 to TRBJ2-5, with 7 bases fitting TRBD2. This CDR3 has 15 amino acids. The trim removed 8 bases at V and 4 bases at J, leaving 13 bases unmatched. Germline V gene sequence: CDR1 ENHRY, CDR2 SYGVKD. The CDR3 DNA reads TGTGCCATCCGAAGGTCGGGGGAGGGCCCAGAGACCCAGTACTTC. It translates to CAIRRSGEGPETQYF.

CDR3: CASSRRESSEQFF. CDR3 sequence (DNA): TGCGCCAGCAGCCGACGGGAATCGAGTGAGCAGTTCTTC. The rearrangement joins TRBV4-1 to TRBJ2-1; D may be TRBD2 (5 bases). Germline CDR1 is MGHRA and CDR2 is YSYEKL. The CDR3 has 13 amino acids. V lost 4 bases and J 9 bases, leaving 13 bases between the germline ends.

The chain links TRBV21-1 to TRBJ2-4; TRBD2 reflects the table's D call only, with no check against the DNA. TRBV21-1 is described as a pseudogene. CDR3 size: 16 residues. The CDR3, as DNA: TGTGCCAGCAGCAAAGGACTAGCGGGAGACGAAAACATTCAGTACTTC. It is translated as CASSKGLAGDENIQYF.

CDR3: CASSPRQGAKNSPLHF. CDR3 DNA: TGTGCCAGCAGCCCAAGGCAGGGGGCGAAGAATTCACCCCTCCACTTT. The chain employs TRBV7-6 and TRBJ1-6; TRBD1 matches at 8 bases. The CDR3 is made up of 16 amino acids. Germline values: CDR1 SGHVS, CDR2 FNYEAQ. V lost 5 bases and J lost 7; bases outside the gene matches: 10.